The clone carrying this T cell receptor beta chain has just a few counts. Trimming removed 4 bases from V and 3 bases from J; junction bases left unmatched: 1. There are 14 residues in the CDR3. These data are taken from a study of identical twins. A single record per CDR3 protein comes from TCRdb applying MiXCR to the 5' RACE reads. The table records approximately 500,000 distinct CDR3 sequences, roughly 15% of them present only once. These same records also appear under a second study, on yellow fever vaccine responses in identical twins.

Sequenced: CD4+ T cells sorted from blood. This clonotype was obtained from a woman aged 18-29 years in good health. The gene calls are TRBV12-3 or TRBV12-4 and TRBJ2-4, with 9 bases aligning to TRBD1. The chain's CDR3 is CASSSTGGKNIQYF. The CDR3 coding sequence is TGTGCCAGCAGTTCGACAGGGGGCAAAAACATTCAGTACTTC.